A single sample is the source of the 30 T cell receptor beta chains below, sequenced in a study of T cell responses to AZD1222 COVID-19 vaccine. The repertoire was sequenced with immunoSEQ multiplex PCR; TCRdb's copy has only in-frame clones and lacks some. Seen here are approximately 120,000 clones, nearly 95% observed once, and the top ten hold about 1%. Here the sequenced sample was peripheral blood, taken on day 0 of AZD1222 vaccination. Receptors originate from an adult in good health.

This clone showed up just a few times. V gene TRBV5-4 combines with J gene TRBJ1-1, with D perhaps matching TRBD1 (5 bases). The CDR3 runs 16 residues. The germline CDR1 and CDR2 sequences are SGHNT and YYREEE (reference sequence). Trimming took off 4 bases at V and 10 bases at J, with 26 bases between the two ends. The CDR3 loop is CASSMDGGRFSSGAFF. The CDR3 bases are TGTGCCAGCAGCATGGACGGGGGACGATTCTCCAGCGGAGCTTTCTTT.

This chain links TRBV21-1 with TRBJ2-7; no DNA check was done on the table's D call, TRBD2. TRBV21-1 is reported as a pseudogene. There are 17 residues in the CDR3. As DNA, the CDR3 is TGTGCCAGCAGCAAAGTGCCCAGCGGGGGGTTACTCTACGAGCAGTACTTC. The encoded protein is CASSKVPSGGLLYEQYF.

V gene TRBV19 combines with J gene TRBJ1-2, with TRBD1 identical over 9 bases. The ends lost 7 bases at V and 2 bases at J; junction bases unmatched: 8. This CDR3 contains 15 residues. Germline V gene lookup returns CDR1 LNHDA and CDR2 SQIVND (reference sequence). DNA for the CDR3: TGTGCCAGTACCTTAACAGGGGGCGGCAACTATGGCTACACCTTC. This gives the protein CASTLTGGGNYGYTF.

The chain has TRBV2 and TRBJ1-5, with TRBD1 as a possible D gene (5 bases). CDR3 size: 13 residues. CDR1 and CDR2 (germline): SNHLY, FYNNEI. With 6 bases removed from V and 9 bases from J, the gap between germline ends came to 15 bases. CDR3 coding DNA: TGTGCCAGCAGGGGGGACCGCCATATGCCCCAGCATTTT. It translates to CASRGDRHMPQHF.

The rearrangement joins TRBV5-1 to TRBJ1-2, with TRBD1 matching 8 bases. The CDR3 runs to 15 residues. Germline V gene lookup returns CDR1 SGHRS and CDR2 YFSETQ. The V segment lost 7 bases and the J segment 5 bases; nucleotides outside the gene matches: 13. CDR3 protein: CASRPGTGSFYGYTF. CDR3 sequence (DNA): TGCGCCAGCCGTCCCGGGACAGGTTCCTTTTATGGCTACACCTTC.

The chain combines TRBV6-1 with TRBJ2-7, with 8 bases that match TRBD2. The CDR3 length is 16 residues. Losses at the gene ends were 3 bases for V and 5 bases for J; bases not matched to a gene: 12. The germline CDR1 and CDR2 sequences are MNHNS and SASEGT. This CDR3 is CASSEGRRGVYHEQYF. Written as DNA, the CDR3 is TGTGCCAGCAGTGAGGGCCGGCGGGGGGTATACCACGAGCAGTACTTC.

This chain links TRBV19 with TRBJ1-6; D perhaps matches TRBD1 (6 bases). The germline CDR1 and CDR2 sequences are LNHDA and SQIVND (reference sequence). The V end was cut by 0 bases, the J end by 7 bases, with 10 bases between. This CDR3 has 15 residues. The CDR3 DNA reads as TGTGCCAGTAGTATAGAACGGGGGCGGAATTCACCCCTCCACTTT. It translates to CASSIERGRNSPLHF.

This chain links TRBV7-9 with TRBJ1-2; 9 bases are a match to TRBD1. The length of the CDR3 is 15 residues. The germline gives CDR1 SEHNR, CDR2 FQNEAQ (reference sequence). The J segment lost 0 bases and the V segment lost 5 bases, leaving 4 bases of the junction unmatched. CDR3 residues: CASSPGQGSNYGYTF. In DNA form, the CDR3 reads TGTGCCAGCAGCCCCGGACAGGGGTCTAACTATGGCTACACCTTC. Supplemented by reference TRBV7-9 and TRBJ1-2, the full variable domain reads DTGVSQNPRHKITKRGQNVTFRCDPISEHNRLYWYRQTLGQGPEFLTYFQNEAQLEKSRLLSDRFSAERPKGSFSTLEIQRTEQGDSAMYLCASSPGQGSNYGYTFGSGTRLTVV.

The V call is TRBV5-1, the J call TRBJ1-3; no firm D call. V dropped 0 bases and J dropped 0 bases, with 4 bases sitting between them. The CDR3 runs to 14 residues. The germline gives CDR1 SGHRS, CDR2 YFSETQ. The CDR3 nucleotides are TGCGCCAGCAGCTTGGATATCTCTGGAAACACCATATATTTT. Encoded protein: CASSLDISGNTIYF.

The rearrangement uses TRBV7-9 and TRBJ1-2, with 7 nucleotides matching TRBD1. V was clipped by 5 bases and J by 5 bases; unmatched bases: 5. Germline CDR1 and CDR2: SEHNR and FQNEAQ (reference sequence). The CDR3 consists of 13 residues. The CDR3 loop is CASSADRWYGYTF. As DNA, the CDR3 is TGTGCCAGCAGCGCGGACAGGTGGTATGGCTACACCTTC.

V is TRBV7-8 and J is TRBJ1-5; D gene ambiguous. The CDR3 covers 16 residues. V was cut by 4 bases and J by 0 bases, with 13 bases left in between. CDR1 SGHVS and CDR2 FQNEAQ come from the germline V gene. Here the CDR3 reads CASSYLPGFSNQPQHF. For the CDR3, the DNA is TGTGCCAGCAGCTACCTGCCGGGTTTTAGCAATCAGCCCCAGCATTTT.

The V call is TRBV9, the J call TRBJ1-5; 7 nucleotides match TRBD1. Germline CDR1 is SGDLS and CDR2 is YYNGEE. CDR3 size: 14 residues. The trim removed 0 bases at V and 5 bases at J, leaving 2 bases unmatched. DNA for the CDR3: TGTGCCAGCAGCGTAGAAGGGGGCGATCAGCCCCAGCATTTT. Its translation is CASSVEGGDQPQHF.

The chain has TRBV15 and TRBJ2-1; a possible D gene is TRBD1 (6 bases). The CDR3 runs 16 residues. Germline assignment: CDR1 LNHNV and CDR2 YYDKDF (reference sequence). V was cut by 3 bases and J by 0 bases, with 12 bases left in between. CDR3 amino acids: CATSSLQGPSYNEQFF. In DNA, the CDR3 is TGTGCCACCAGCAGTTTACAGGGACCCTCCTACAATGAGCAGTTCTTC. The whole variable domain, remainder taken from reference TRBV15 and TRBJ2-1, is DAMVIQNPRYQVTQFGKPVTLSCSQTLNHNVMYWYQQKSSQAPKLLFHYYDKDFNNEADTPDNFQSRRPNTSFCFLDIRSPGLGDTAMYLCATSSLQGPSYNEQFFGPGTRLTVL.

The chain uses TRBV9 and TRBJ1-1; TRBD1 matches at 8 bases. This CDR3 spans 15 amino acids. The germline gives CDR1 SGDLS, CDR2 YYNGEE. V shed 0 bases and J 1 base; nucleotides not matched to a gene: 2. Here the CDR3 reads CASSVAGGWNTEAFF. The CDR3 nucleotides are TGTGCCAGCAGCGTAGCAGGGGGCTGGAACACTGAAGCTTTCTTT.

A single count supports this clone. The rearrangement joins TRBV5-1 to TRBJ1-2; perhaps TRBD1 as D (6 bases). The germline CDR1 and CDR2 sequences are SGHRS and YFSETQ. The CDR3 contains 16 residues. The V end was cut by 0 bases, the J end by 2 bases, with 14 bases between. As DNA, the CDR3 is TGCGCCAGCAGCTTGGGTTCAGGGGCTCCAAACTATGGCTACACCTTC. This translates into CASSLGSGAPNYGYTF.

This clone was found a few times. The CDR3 DNA follows: TGTGCCAGCAGCTCACGTCGGACAGGGGTCATCTATGGCTACACCTTC. This gives the protein CASSSRRTGVIYGYTF. The chain is built from TRBV3-1 (or the pseudogene TRBV3-2) and TRBJ1-2, with 9 bases that match TRBD1. Germline assignment: CDR1 LGHDT and CDR2 YNNKEL (reference sequence). This CDR3 has 16 amino acids. V dropped 5 bases and J dropped 4; count of bases not matched to a gene: 11.

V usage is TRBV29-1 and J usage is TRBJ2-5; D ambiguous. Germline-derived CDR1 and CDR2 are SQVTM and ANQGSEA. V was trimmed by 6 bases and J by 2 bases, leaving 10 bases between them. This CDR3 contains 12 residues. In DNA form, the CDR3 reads TGCAGCGTAAGAGTCCTGCAAGAGACCCAGTACTTC. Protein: CSVRVLQETQYF.

In DNA form, the CDR3 reads TGTGCCAGCAGTTTCTCTGATTTCAATGAGCAGTTCTTC. It codes for CASSFSDFNEQFF. The chain carries TRBV12-3 or TRBV12-4 and TRBJ2-1, with D unclear. The CDR3 is 13 residues long. The ends were cut back, 3 bases at V and 6 bases at J, with 9 bases in the middle.

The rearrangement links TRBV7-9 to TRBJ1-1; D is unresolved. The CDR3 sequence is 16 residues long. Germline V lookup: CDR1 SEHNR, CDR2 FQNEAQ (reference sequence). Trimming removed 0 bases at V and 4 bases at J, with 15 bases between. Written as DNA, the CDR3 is TGTGCCAGCAGCTTAGCCGGGGTGGGATTAGGCACTGAAGCTTTCTTT. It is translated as CASSLAGVGLGTEAFF.

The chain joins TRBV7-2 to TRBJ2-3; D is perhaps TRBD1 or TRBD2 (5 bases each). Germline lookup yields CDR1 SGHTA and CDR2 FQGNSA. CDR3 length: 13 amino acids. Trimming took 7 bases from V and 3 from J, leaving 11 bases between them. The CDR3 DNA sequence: TGTGCCAGCACCCGGGGCAGGACAGATACGCAGTATTTT. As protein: CASTRGRTDTQYF.

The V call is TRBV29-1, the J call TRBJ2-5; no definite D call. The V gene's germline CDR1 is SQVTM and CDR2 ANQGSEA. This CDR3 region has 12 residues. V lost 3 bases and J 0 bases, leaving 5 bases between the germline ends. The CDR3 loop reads CSVDGYQETQYF. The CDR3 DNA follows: TGCAGCGTTGACGGGTACCAAGAGACCCAGTACTTC. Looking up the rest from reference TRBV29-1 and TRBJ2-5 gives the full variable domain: SAVISQKPSRDICQRGTSLTIQCQVDSQVTMMFWYRQQPGQSLTLIATANQGSEATYESGFVIDKFPISRPNLTFSTLTVSNMSPEDSSIYLCSVDGYQETQYFGPGTRLLVL.

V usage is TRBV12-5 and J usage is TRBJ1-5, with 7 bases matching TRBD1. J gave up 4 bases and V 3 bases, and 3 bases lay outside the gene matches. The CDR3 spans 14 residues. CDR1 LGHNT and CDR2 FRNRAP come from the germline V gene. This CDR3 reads CASGFNRGNQPQHF. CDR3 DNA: TGTGCTAGTGGTTTCAACAGGGGAAATCAGCCCCAGCATTTT.

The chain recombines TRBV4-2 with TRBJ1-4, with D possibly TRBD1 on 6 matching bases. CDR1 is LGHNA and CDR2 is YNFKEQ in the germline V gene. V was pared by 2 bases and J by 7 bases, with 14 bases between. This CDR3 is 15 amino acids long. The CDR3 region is CASSQQGRGGEKLFF. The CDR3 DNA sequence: TGTGCCAGCAGCCAACAGGGGCGTGGTGGTGAAAAACTGTTTTTT.

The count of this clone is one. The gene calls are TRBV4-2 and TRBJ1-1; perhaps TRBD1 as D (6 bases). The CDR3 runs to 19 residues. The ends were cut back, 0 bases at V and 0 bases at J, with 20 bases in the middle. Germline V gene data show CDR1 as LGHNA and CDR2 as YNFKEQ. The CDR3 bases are TGTGCCAGCAGCCAAGATCCCCAGGACAGCGGTCACATGAACACTGAAGCTTTCTTT. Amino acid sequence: CASSQDPQDSGHMNTEAFF.

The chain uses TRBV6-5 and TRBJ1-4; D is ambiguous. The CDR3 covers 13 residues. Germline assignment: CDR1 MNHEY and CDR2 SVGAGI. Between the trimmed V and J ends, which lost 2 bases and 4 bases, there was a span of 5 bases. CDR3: CASSYRVNEKLFF. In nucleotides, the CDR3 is TGTGCCAGCAGTTACCGGGTTAATGAAAAACTGTTTTTT.

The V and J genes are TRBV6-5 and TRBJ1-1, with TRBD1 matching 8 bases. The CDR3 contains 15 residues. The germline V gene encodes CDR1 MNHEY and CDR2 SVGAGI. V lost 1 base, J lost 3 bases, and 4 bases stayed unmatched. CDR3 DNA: TGTGCCAGCAGTTACTGGGGACAGGCTTACACTGAAGCTTTCTTT. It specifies CASSYWGQAYTEAFF.

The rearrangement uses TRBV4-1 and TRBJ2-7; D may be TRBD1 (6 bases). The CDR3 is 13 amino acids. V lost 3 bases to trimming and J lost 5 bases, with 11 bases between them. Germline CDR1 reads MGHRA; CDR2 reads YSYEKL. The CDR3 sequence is CASSHPYRDEQYF. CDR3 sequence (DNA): TGCGCCAGCAGCCACCCTTACAGGGACGAGCAGTACTTC.

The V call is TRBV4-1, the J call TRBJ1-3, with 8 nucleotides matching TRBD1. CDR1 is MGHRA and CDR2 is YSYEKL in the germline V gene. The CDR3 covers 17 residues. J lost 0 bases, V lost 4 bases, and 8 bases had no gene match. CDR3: CASSLLRTGSSGNTIYF. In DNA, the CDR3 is TGCGCCAGCAGCCTTCTGCGGACAGGGAGCTCTGGAAACACCATATATTTT.

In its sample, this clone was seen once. The CDR3 coding sequence is TGTGCCAGCAGTTTTCGGCAGGGTGTGGGCGAGCAGTACTTC. This codes for CASSFRQGVGEQYF. The V and J genes are TRBV27 and TRBJ2-7, with D maybe TRBD1 (5 bases). The CDR3 has 14 residues. In germline, CDR1 is MNHEY, CDR2 SMNVEV (reference sequence). The germline V and J ends were trimmed by 3 bases and 6 bases, with 15 bases remaining between them.

CDR3 in DNA: TGTGCCAGCTCTCGGCGGAGAGGGGACACTGAAGCTTTCTTT. Its translation: CASSRRRGDTEAFF. V gene TRBV18 combines with J gene TRBJ1-1, with D perhaps matching TRBD1 (5 bases). The ends were cut back, 6 bases at V and 3 bases at J, with 14 bases in the middle. The V gene's germline CDR1 is KGHSH and CDR2 LQKENI. The CDR3 sequence is 14 residues long.